The present T cell receptor beta chain was sequenced within a study of blood T cell repertoires in COVID-19. CDR3 size: 16 residues. Trimming at V came to 3 bases and at J to 2 bases, leaving 6 bases not matched to a gene. CDR1 is KGHDR and CDR2 is SFDVKD in the germline V gene. Generated by immunoSEQ multiplex PCR, the TCRdb table keeps only in-frame clones and is missing some. The sample lists 200,000 to 250,000 clones, around 88% seen once, with about 12% in the top ten. The clonotype originates from a man older than 75 with acute or convalescent COVID-19. The chain links TRBV24-1 to TRBJ1-5; 7 bases agree with TRBD1. What was sequenced was peripheral blood. The CDR3 nucleotides are TGTGCCACCAGTGATGCACAGGGGTTGGGCAATCAGCCCCAGCATTTT. As protein: CATSDAQGLGNQPQHF.